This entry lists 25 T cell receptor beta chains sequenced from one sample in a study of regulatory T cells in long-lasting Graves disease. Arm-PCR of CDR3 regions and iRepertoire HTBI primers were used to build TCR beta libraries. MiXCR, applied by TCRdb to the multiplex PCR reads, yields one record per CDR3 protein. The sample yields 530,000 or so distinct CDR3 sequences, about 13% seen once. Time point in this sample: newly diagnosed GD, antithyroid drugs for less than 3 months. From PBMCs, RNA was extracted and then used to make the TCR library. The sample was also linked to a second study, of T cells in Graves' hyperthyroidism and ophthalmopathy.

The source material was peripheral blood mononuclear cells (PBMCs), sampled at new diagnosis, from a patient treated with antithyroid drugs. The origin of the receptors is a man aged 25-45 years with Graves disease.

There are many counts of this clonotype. CDR3 protein: CASSLITSHEQYF. CDR3 sequence (DNA): TGTGCCAGCAGCTTAATAACATCCCACGAGCAGTACTTC. V is TRBV7-2 and J is TRBJ2-7; unclear D gene. Trimming removed 2 bases at V and 5 bases at J, with 10 bases between. There are 13 residues in the CDR3. Germline V lookup: CDR1 SGHTA, CDR2 FQGNSA.

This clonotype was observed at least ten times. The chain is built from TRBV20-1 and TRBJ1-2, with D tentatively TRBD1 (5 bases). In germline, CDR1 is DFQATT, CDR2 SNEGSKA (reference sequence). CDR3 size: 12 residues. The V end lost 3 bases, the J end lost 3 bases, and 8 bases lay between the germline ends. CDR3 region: CSASKGDYGYTF. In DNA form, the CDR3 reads TGCAGTGCTAGTAAAGGGGACTATGGCTACACCTTC.

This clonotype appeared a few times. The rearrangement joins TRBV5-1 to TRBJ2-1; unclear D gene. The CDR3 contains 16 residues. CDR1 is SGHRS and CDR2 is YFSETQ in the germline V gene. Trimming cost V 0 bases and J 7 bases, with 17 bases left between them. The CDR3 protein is CASSLEGGWALNEQFF. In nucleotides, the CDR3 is TGCGCCAGCAGCTTGGAGGGTGGGTGGGCCCTAAATGAGCAGTTCTTC.

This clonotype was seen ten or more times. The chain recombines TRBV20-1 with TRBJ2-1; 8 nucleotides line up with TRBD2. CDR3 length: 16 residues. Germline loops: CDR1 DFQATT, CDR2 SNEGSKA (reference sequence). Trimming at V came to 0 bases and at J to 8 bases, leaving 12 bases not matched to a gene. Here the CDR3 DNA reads TGCAGTGCTAGAGATACGGGGGGGGCCAGGAACGATGAGCAGTTCTTC. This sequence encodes CSARDTGGARNDEQFF.

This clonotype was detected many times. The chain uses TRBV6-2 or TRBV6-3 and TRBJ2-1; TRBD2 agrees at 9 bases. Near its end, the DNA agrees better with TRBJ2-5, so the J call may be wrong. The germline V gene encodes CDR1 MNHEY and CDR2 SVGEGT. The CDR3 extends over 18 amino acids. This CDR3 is CASSYLPPGSGRRETQYF. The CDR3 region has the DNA TGTGCCAGCAGTTACCTACCCCCGGGTAGCGGGAGACGAGAGACCCAGTACTTC.

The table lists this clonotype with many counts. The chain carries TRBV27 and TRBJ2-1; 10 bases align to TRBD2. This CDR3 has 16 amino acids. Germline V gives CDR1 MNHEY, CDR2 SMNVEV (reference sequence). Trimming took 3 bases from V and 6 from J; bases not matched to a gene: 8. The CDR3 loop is CASSFVRTSGANEQFF. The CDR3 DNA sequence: TGTGCCAGCAGTTTTGTCCGGACTAGCGGAGCCAATGAGCAGTTCTTC.

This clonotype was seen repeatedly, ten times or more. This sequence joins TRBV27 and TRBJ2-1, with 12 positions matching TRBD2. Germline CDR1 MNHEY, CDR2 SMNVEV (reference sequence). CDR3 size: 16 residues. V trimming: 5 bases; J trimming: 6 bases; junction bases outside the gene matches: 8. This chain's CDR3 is CASSRAGTSGSNEQFF. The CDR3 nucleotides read TGTGCCAGCAGTAGAGCCGGGACTAGCGGGTCCAATGAGCAGTTCTTC.

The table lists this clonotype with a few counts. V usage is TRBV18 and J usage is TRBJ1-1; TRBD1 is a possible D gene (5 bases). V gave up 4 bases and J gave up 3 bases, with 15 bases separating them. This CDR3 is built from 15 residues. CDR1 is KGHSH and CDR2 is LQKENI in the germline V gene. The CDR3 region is CASSLGGQPYTEAFF. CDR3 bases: TGTGCCAGCTCACTGGGCGGACAACCTTACACTGAAGCTTTCTTT.

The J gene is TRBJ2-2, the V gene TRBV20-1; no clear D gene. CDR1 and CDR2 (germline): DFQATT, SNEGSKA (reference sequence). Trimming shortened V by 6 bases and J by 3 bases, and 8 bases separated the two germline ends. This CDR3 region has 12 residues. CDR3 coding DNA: TGCAGTGCGAGCGATTACACCGGGGAGCTGTTTTTT. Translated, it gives CSASDYTGELFF.

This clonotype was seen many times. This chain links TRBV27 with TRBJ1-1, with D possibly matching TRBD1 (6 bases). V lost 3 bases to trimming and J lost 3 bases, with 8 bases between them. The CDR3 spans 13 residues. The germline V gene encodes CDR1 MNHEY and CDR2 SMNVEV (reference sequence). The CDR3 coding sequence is TGTGCCAGCAGTTTCGGGGGCTACACTGAAGCTTTCTTT. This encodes CASSFGGYTEAFF.

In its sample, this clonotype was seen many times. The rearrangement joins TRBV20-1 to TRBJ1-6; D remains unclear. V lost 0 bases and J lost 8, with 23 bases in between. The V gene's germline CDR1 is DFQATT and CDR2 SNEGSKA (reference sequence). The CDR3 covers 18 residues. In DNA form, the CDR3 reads TGCAGTGCTAGAGATCTGTGGGTTGTAGAGGGAGGGTATTCACCCCTCCACTTT. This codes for CSARDLWVVEGGYSPLHF.

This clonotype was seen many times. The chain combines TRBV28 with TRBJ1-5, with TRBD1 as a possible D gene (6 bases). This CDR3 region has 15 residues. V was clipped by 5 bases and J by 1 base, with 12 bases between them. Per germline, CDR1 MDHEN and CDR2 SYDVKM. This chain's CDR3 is CASSPGGMSNQPQHF. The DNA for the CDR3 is TGTGCCAGCAGTCCCGGGGGCATGAGCAATCAGCCCCAGCATTTT.

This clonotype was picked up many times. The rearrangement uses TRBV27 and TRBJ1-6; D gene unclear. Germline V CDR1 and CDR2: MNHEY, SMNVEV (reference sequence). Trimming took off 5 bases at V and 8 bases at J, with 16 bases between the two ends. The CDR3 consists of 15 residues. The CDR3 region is CASSPWNMGHSPLHF. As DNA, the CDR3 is TGTGCCAGCAGTCCTTGGAACATGGGCCATTCACCCCTCCACTTT.

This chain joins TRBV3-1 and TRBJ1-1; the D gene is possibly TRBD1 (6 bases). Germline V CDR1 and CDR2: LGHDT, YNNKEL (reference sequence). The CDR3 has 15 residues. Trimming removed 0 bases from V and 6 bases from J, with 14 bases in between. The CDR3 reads CASSQDARGVPEAFF. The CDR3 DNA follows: TGTGCCAGCAGCCAAGATGCGAGGGGGGTACCTGAAGCTTTCTTT. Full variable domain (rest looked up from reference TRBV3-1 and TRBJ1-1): DTAVSQTPKYLVTQMGNDKSIKCEQNLGHDTMYWYKQDSKKFLKIMFSYNNKELIINETVPNRFSPKSPDKAHLNLHINSLELGDSAVYFCASSQDARGVPEAFFGQGTRLTVV.

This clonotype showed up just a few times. This CDR3 reads CSAKGQGTYEQYF. The DNA for the CDR3 is TGCAGTGCTAAAGGACAGGGGACCTACGAGCAGTACTTC. The V call is TRBV20-1, the J call TRBJ2-7; 9 nucleotides match TRBD1. This CDR3 is built from 13 residues. The germline gives CDR1 DFQATT, CDR2 SNEGSKA (reference sequence). V lost 4 bases to trimming and J lost 2 bases; unmatched junction nucleotides: 3.

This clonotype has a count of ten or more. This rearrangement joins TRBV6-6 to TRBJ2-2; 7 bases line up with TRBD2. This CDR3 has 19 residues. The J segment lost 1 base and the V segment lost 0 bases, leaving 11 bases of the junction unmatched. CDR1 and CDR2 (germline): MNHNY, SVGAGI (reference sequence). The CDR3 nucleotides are TGTGCCAGCAGTTACTCGGTCGTCCGGGACTACCTGAACACCGGGGAGCTGTTTTTT. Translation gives CASSYSVVRDYLNTGELFF.

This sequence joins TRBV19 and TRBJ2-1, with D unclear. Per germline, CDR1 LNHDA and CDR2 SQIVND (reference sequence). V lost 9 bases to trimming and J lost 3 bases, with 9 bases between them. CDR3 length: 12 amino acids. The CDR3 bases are TGTGCCAGCGGTCCCGGCTACAATGAGCAGTTCTTC. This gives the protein CASGPGYNEQFF.

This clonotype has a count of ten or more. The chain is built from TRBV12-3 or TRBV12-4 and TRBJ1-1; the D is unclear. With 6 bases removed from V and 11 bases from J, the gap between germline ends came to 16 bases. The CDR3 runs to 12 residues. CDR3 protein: CASSPWRVEAFF. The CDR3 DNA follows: TGTGCCAGCAGCCCCTGGAGGGTGGAGGCTTTCTTT.

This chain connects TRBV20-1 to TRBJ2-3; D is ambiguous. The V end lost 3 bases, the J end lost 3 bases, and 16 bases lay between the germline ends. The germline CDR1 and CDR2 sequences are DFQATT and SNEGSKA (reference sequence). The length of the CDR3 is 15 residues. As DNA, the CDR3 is TGCAGTGCTAGTCGTGGCGGCGTGGGTACAGATACGCAGTATTTT. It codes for CSASRGGVGTDTQYF.

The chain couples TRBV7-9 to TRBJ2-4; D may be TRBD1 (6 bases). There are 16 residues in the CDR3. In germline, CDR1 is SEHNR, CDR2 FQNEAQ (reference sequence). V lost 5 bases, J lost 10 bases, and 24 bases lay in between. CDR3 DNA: TGTGCCAGCAGCCCAGTGGGGGCGTTTAGGGATAAGATTCAGTACTTC. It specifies CASSPVGAFRDKIQYF.

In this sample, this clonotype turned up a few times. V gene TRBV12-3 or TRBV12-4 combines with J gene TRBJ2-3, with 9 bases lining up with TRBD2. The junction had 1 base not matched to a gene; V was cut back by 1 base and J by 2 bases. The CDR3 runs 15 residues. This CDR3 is CASSLGTSATDTQYF. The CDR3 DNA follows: TGTGCCAGCAGTTTAGGGACTAGCGCCACAGATACGCAGTATTTT.

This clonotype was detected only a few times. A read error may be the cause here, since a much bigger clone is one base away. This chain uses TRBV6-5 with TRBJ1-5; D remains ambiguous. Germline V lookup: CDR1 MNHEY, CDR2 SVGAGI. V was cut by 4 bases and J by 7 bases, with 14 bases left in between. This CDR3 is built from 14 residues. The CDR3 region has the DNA TGTGCCAGCAGTTTACAGAGGGCTGGGCAGCCCCAGCATTTT. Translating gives CASSLQRAGQPQHF.

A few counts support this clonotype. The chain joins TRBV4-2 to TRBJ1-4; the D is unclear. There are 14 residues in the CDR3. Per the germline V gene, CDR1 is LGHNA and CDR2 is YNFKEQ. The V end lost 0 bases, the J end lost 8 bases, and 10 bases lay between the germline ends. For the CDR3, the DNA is TGTGCCAGCAGCCAAGATGACCGAGAGGAAAAACTGTTTTTT. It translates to CASSQDDREEKLFF.

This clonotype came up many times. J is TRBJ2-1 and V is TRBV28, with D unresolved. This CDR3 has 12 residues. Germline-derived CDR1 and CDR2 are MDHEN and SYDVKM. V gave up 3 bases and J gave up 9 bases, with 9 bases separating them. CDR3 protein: CASSFGGPEQFF. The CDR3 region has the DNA TGTGCCAGCAGTTTCGGCGGCCCTGAGCAGTTCTTC. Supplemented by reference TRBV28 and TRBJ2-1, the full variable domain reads DVKVTQSSRYLVKRTGEKVFLECVQDMDHENMFWYRQDPGLGLRLIYFSYDVKMKEKGDIPEGYSVSREKKERFSLILESASTNQTSMYLCASSFGGPEQFFGPGTRLTVL.

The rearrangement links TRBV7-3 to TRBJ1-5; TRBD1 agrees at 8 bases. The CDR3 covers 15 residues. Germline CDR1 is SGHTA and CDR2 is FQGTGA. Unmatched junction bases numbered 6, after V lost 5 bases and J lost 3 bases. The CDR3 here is CASSRQGSNNQPQHF. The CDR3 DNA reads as TGTGCCAGCAGCCGACAGGGGTCGAACAATCAGCCCCAGCATTTT.